The sequence of this TCR beta chain was determined in a study of blood T cell repertoires in COVID-19. Study in general: Donors in the United States, Italy and Spain gave samples during acute or convalescent COVID-19. Sources were T cells, B-cell-depleted T cells, or PBMCs; the material itself was cDNA or gDNA.

Seattle enrolled patients during active infection and tracked them longitudinally. The CDR3 is made up of 16 amino acids. Germline V gives CDR1 SNHLY, CDR2 FYNNEI. Trimming at V came to 10 bases and at J to 4 bases, leaving 18 bases not matched to a gene. Per the study methods: Estimated nucleated cell counts came from reference gene primer amplification. Method: immunoSEQ multiplex PCR; TCRdb's copy keeps in-frame clones and lacks some. The D gene and trimming were derived from the DNA, and the V and J assignments and clone size from that table. The sample shows under 250,000 clones, just over 85% of them seen only once.

This chain connects TRBV2 to TRBJ1-1; 7 nucleotides agree with TRBD1. The TCR sequence derives from a man aged 45-65 years with COVID-19, enrolled during active disease. Material: peripheral blood. In nucleotides, the CDR3 is TGTGCCACCCTTGGGGCAGGGGGTAGTTCGGGCACTGAAGCTTTCTTT. This gives the protein CATLGAGGSSGTEAFF.